The sequence of this T cell receptor (beta chain) was determined in a study of T cells in Graves' hyperthyroidism and ophthalmopathy. This clonotype showed up many times. V lost 2 bases to trimming and J lost 5 bases; unmatched junction nucleotides: 9. This CDR3 has 15 residues. Germline loops: CDR1 MDHEN, CDR2 SYDVKM. Researchers barred patients who had uncontrolled infection, other autoimmune disease, pregnancy or lactation. Researchers took RNA transcripts and amplified the TCR beta CDR3 regions from them. Primed by the HTBI set, a first-round RT-PCR was run on the TCR CDR3. From the multiplex PCR reads, TCRdb called clonotypes with MiXCR, one entry per CDR3 protein. The table has over 250,000 distinct CDR3 sequences, around 15% seen once.

Sequencing used blood. V and J are TRBV28 and TRBJ2-7, with TRBD2 identical over 7 bases. The receptor was derived from a woman in her fifties or sixties with Graves' ophthalmopathy. The chain's CDR3 is CASSLAGVRANEQYF. DNA for the CDR3: TGTGCCAGCAGTTTAGCGGGGGTGAGGGCAAACGAGCAGTACTTC.